This paragraph reports one TCR beta chain. Documented time point: pretreatment peripheral blood. This entry is derived from a study of PD-L1 blockade in urothelial cancer. Germline V lookup: CDR1 ENHRY, CDR2 SYGVKD. V was cut by 10 bases and J by 4 bases, with 14 bases left in between. The CDR3 has 13 residues. The table came from immunoSEQ multiplex PCR; TCRdb's copy has only in-frame clones and leaves some out. This table holds 43,000 or so clones, around 80% found once. The chain couples TRBV10-3 to TRBJ1-5; D is uncertain. This TCR was recovered from a man between 60 and 75 years old with urothelial cancer. The sample here was PBMCs, taken around atezolizumab (anti-PD-L1) treatment. CDR3 sequence (DNA): TGTGCCACGGCGGAGGGTCGAAATCAGCCCCAGCATTTT. This codes for CATAEGRNQPQHF.